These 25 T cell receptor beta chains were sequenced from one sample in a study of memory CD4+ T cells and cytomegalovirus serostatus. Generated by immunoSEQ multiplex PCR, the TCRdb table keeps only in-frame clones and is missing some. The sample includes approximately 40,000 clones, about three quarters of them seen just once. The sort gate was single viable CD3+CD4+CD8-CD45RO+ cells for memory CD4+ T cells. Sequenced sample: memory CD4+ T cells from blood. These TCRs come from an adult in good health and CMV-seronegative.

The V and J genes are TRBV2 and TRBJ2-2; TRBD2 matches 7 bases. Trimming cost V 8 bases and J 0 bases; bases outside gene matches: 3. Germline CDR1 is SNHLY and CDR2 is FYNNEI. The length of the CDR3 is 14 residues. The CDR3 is CASGGGTNTGELFF. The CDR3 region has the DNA TGTGCCAGCGGGGGGGGAACGAACACCGGGGAGCTGTTTTTT.

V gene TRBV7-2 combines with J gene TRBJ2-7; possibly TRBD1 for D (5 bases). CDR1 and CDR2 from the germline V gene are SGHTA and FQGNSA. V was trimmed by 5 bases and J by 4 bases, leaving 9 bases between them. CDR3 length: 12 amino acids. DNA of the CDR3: TGTGCCAGCAGCGCGCGACAGTACGAGCAGTACTTC. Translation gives CASSARQYEQYF.

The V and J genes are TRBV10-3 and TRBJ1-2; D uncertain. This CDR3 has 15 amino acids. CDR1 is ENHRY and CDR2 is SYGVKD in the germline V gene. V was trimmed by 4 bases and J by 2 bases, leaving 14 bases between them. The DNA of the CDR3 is TGTGCCATCAGTGTGCCGCCCCCGTCAAACTATGGCTACACCTTC. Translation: CAISVPPPSNYGYTF.

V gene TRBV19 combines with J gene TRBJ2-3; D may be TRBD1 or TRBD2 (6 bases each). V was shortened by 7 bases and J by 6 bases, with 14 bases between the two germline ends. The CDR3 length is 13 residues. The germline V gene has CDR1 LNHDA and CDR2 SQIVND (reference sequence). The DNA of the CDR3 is TGTGCCAGTAACCGGGGGCCGGGTGATACGCAGTATTTT. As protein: CASNRGPGDTQYF.

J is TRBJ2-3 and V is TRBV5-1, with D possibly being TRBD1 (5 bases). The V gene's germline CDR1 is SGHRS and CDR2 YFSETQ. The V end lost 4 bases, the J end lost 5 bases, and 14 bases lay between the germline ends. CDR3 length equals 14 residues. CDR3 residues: CASSLLDDRDTQYF. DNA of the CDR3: TGCGCCAGCAGCCTCCTCGACGACAGAGATACGCAGTATTTT.

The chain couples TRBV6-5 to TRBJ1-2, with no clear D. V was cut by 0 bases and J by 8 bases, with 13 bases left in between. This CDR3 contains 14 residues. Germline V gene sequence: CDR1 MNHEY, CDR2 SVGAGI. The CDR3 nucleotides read TGTGCCAGCAGTTACTCGACGCGGGAAGAGGGCTACACCTTC. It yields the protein CASSYSTREEGYTF.

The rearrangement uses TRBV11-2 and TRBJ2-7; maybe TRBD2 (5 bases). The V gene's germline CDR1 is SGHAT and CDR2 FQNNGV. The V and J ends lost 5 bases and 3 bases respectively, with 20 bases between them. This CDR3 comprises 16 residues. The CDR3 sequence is CASSHIQFGENYEQYF. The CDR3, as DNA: TGTGCCAGCAGCCATATCCAGTTTGGGGAGAACTACGAGCAGTACTTC.

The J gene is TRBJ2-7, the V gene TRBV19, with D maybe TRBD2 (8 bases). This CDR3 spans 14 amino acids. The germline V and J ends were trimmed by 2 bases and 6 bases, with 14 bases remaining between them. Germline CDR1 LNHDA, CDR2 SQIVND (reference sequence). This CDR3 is CASSITGRGREQYF. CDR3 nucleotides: TGTGCCAGTAGTATAACCGGGAGGGGGCGCGAGCAGTACTTC.

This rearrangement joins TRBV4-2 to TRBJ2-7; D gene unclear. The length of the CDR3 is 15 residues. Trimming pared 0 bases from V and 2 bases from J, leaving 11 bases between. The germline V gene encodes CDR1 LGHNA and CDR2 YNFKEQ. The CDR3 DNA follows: TGTGCCAGCAGCCAAGATTACTGGCTAGCCTACGAGCAGTACTTC. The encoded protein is CASSQDYWLAYEQYF.

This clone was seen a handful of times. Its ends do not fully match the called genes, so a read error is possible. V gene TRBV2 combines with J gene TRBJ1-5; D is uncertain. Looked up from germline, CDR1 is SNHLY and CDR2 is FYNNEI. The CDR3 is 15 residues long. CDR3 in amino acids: CASSQALYSNQPQHF. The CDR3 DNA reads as TGTGCCAGCAGTCAAGCACTCTATAGCAATCAGCCCCAGCATTTT.

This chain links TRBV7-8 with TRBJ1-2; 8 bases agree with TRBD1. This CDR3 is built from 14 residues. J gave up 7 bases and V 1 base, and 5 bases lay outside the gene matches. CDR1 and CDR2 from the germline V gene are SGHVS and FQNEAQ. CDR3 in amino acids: CASSLERTGSGYTF. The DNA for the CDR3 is TGTGCCAGCAGCTTAGAACGGACAGGGAGTGGCTACACCTTC.

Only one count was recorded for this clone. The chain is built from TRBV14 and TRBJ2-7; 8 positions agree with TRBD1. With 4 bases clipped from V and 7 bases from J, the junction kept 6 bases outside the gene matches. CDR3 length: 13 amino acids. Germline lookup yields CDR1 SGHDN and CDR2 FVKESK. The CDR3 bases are TGTGCCAGCAGCCTTGGACAGGGTTGGGAGCAGTACTTC. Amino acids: CASSLGQGWEQYF.

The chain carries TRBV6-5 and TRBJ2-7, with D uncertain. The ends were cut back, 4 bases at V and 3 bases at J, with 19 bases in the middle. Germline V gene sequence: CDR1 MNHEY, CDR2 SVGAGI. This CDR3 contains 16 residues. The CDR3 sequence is CASSSTSGPSHYEQYF. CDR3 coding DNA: TGTGCCAGCAGTTCCACCTCTGGACCTTCCCACTACGAGCAGTACTTC.

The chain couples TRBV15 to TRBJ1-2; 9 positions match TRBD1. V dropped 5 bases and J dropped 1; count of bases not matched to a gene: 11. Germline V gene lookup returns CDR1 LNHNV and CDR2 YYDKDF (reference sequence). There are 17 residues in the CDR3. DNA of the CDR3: TGTGCCACCAGCGGAGGGGAACAGGGGGCGGGTAACTATGGCTACACCTTC. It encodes CATSGGEQGAGNYGYTF.

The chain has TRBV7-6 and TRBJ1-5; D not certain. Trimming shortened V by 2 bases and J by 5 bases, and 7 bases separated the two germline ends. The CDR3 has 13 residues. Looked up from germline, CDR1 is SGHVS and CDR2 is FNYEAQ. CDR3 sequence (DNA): TGTGCCAGCAGCTTAAGAATAGATCAGCCCCAGCATTTT. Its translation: CASSLRIDQPQHF.

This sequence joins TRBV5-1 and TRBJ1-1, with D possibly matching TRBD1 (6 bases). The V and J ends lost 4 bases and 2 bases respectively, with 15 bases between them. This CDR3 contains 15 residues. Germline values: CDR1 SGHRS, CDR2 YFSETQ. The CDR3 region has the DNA TGCGCCAGCAGCATGGCAGGGGTCGGCAACACTGAAGCTTTCTTT. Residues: CASSMAGVGNTEAFF.

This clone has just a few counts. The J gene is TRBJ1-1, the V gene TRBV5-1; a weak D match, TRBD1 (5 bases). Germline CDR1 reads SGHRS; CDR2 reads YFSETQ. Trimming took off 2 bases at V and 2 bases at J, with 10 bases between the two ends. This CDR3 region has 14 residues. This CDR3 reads CASSFNRPNTEAFF. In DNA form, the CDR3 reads TGCGCCAGCAGCTTTAACAGGCCTAACACTGAAGCTTTCTTT.

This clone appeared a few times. CDR3 in amino acids: CASSEGGTGFQPQHF. CDR3 in DNA: TGCGCCAGCAGTGAGGGGGGGACAGGGTTTCAGCCCCAGCATTTT. The chain couples TRBV23-1 to TRBJ1-5; 9 bases line up with TRBD1. TRBV23-1 has ORF status, its function being uncertain. The trim removed 5 bases at V and 6 bases at J, leaving 8 bases unmatched. CDR3 length equals 15 residues.

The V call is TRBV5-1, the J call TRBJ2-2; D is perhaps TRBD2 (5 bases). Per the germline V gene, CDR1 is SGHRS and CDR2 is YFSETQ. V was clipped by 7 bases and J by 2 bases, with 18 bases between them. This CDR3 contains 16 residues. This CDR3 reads CASGRLSVRNTGELFF. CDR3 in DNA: TGCGCCAGCGGGAGACTTTCGGTCCGAAACACCGGGGAGCTGTTTTTT.

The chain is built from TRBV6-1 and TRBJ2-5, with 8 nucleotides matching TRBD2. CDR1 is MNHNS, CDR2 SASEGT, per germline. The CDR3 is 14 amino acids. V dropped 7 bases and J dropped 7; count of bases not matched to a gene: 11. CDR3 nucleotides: TGTGCCAGCAATTTGCCGGGGGGGCTAGGGACCCAGTACTTC. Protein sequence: CASNLPGGLGTQYF.

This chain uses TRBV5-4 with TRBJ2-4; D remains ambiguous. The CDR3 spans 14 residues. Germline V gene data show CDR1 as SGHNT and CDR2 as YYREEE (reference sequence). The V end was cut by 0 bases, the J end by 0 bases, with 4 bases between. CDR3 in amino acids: CASSLGLAKNIQYF. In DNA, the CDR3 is TGTGCCAGCAGCTTGGGCCTAGCCAAAAACATTCAGTACTTC.

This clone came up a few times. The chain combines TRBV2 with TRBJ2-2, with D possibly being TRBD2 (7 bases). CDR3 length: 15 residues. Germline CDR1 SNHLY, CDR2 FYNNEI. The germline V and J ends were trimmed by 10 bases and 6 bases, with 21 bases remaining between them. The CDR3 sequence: CATGGGGRTAGELFF. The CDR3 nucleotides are TGTGCCACCGGTGGGGGGGGGCGAACTGCCGGGGAGCTGTTTTTT.

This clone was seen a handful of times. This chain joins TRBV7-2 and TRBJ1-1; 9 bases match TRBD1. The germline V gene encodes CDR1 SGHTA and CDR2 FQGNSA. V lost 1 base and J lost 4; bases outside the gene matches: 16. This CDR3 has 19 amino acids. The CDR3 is CASSLERLTYRGRVTEAFF. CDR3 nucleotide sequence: TGTGCCAGCAGCTTAGAAAGGCTCACGTACAGGGGGCGCGTCACTGAAGCTTTCTTT.

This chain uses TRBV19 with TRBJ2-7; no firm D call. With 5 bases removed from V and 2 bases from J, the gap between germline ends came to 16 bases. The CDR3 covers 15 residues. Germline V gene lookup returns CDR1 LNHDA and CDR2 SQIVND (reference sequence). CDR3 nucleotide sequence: TGTGCCAGTAGTTCACGACTGAATCCCCCCTACGAGCAGTACTTC. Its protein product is CASSSRLNPPYEQYF.

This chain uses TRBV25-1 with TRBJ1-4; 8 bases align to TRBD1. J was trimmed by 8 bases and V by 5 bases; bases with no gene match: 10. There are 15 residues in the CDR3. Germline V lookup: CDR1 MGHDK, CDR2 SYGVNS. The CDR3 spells CASSSSRGLYEKLFF. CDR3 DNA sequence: TGTGCCAGCAGTTCCAGCAGGGGGCTGTACGAAAAACTGTTTTTT.